A selection of T cell receptor beta chains follows, all from one sample in a study of post-analysis software for immune sequencing data. MiXCR was run by TCRdb on the PCR reads, yielding one entry per CDR3 protein. The table lists 600,000 to 700,000 distinct CDR3 sequences, over 45% of them singletons. The sample taken for sequencing was blood. Receptors were obtained from a girl aged 2 to 9 with multiple sclerosis. Each CDR3 is given with its conserved first and last residue. Fields, in order: CDR3 protein, CDR3 DNA, clone size, V gene, D gene, J gene. A D gene is named only where the DNA matches it firmly. The size field is filled for only some rows; it gives once, few, many or a size class.

CDR3aa: CASLEESDEQFF; CDR3nt: TGTGCTAGCTTGGAGGAAAGCGATGAGCAGTTCTTC; abundance: -; v_gene: TRBV21-1; d_gene: -; j_gene: TRBJ2-1
CDR3aa: CASKGDRVYEQYF; CDR3nt: TGTGCCAGCAAGGGGGACAGGGTCTACGAGCAGTACTTC; abundance: few; v_gene: TRBV6-6; d_gene: TRBD1; j_gene: TRBJ2-7
CDR3aa: CASGVGQYYGYTF; CDR3nt: TGTGCCAGCGGCGTGGGACAGTACTATGGCTACACCTTC; abundance: -; v_gene: TRBV6-1; d_gene: TRBD1; j_gene: TRBJ1-2
CDR3aa: CSATPTGPSTDTQYF; CDR3nt: TGCAGCGCTACCCCGACAGGTCCTAGCACAGATACGCAGTATTTT; abundance: -; v_gene: TRBV29-1; d_gene: -; j_gene: TRBJ2-3
CDR3aa: CATSSSNSPLHF; CDR3nt: TGTGCCACCAGCAGTTCAAATTCACCCCTCCACTTT; abundance: -; v_gene: TRBV15; d_gene: -; j_gene: TRBJ1-6
CDR3aa: CASSLVGALNTEAFF; CDR3nt: TGTGCCAGCAGCTTAGTCGGGGCACTGAACACTGAAGCTTTCTTT; abundance: -; v_gene: TRBV7-2; d_gene: -; j_gene: TRBJ1-1
CDR3aa: CAWSPQEGDEQFF; CDR3nt: TGTGCTTGGAGTCCCCAGGAAGGGGATGAGCAGTTCTTC; abundance: -; v_gene: TRBV30; d_gene: -; j_gene: TRBJ2-1
CDR3aa: CATSRDRGGSEAFF; CDR3nt: TGTGCCACCAGCAGAGATCGGGGGGGCTCTGAAGCTTTCTTT; abundance: few; v_gene: TRBV15; d_gene: -; j_gene: TRBJ1-1
CDR3aa: CASSLPEVQPQETQYF; CDR3nt: TGTGCCAGCAGCTTACCTGAGGTGCAACCCCAAGAGACCCAGTACTTC; abundance: -; v_gene: TRBV7-9; d_gene: -; j_gene: TRBJ2-5
CDR3aa: CSAPTWTDKYGYTF; CDR3nt: TGCAGTGCTCCTACTTGGACAGACAAATATGGCTACACCTTC; abundance: -; v_gene: TRBV20-1; d_gene: -; j_gene: TRBJ1-2
CDR3aa: CASSRDQHQETQYF; CDR3nt: TGTGCCAGCTCACGAGATCAGCACCAAGAGACCCAGTACTTC; abundance: -; v_gene: TRBV18; d_gene: -; j_gene: TRBJ2-5
CDR3aa: CASSYSKQGREKLFF; CDR3nt: TGTGCCAGCAGTTACTCGAAGCAGGGCCGTGAAAAACTGTTTTTT; abundance: few; v_gene: TRBV6-5; d_gene: -; j_gene: TRBJ1-4
CDR3aa: CASEREPSYEQYF; CDR3nt: TGTGCCAGCGAGCGGGAGCCCTCCTACGAGCAGTACTTC; abundance: -; v_gene: TRBV6-6; d_gene: TRBD2; j_gene: TRBJ2-7
CDR3aa: CASKPAGGSDTQYF; CDR3nt: TGTGCCAGCAAACCAGCGGGAGGGTCAGATACGCAGTATTTT; abundance: -; v_gene: TRBV6-6; d_gene: TRBD2; j_gene: TRBJ2-3
CDR3aa: CSARDPASGSSYNEQFF; CDR3nt: TGCAGTGCTAGAGATCCGGCTAGCGGAAGCTCCTACAATGAGCAGTTCTTC; abundance: -; v_gene: TRBV20-1; d_gene: TRBD2; j_gene: TRBJ2-1
CDR3aa: CASSPSSGHTGELFF; CDR3nt: TGTGCCAGCAGCCCGTCTTCGGGGCACACCGGGGAGCTGTTTTTT; abundance: -; v_gene: TRBV11-2; d_gene: -; j_gene: TRBJ2-2
CDR3aa: CSAALVIDREPYNEQFF; CDR3nt: TGCAGCGCCGCACTGGTTATTGACCGAGAACCCTACAATGAGCAGTTCTTC; abundance: few; v_gene: TRBV29-1; d_gene: -; j_gene: TRBJ2-1
CDR3aa: CSAIPTGKGSLQYF; CDR3nt: TGCAGTGCCATACCCACAGGGAAGGGGTCTTTGCAGTACTTC; abundance: -; v_gene: TRBV20-1; d_gene: -; j_gene: TRBJ2-5
CDR3aa: CASSLGDDEQFF; CDR3nt: TGTGCCAGCAGCTTAGGGGACGACGAGCAGTTCTTC; abundance: -; v_gene: TRBV11-2; d_gene: -; j_gene: TRBJ2-1
CDR3aa: CASSHVTGMGAEAFF; CDR3nt: TGTGCCAGCAGCCACGTCACAGGGATGGGGGCTGAAGCTTTCTTT; abundance: -; v_gene: TRBV7-9; d_gene: -; j_gene: TRBJ1-1
CDR3aa: CASSSSSGFYEQYF; CDR3nt: TGTGCCAGCAGCTCTTCTAGCGGGTTCTACGAGCAGTACTTC; abundance: -; v_gene: TRBV5-5; d_gene: TRBD2; j_gene: TRBJ2-7
CDR3aa: CSARDSRAGDTQYF; CDR3nt: TGCAGTGCTAGAGATAGTAGGGCAGGGGATACGCAGTATTTT; abundance: -; v_gene: TRBV20-1; d_gene: -; j_gene: TRBJ2-3